The 14 T cell receptor beta chains given below trace back to one sample, sequenced in a study of cytomegalovirus exposure and HLA in healthy donors. Both 60 Vbeta primers and 13 Jbeta primers went into the PCR. The data were produced by immunoSEQ multiplex PCR, yet TCRdb's version contains in-frame clones alone and is incomplete. Of about 200,000 clones in the sample, around 83% were seen once. What was sequenced was PBMCs. The origin of the receptors is a woman in her forties in good health and CMV-seronegative.

This clone has a handful of counts. The genes are TRBV19 and TRBJ2-1; D may be TRBD2 (6 bases). The CDR3 spans 17 residues. CDR1 and CDR2 (germline): LNHDA, SQIVND (reference sequence). V dropped 1 base and J dropped 6 bases, with 19 bases sitting between them. The CDR3 region is CASSIGGPGESLNEQFF. The CDR3 DNA reads as TGTGCCAGTAGTATAGGGGGTCCGGGGGAATCACTCAATGAGCAGTTCTTC.

This chain links TRBV18 with TRBJ2-5; no firm D call. The CDR3 has 14 amino acids. CDR1 KGHSH and CDR2 LQKENI come from the germline V gene. V lost 0 bases and J lost 1, with 6 bases in between. The CDR3 region has the DNA TGTGCCAGCTCACCACCAGCGACCCAAGAGACCCAGTACTTC. Amino acid sequence: CASSPPATQETQYF.

The V and J genes are TRBV18 and TRBJ2-5, with a possible D match to TRBD2 (6 bases). This CDR3 contains 14 residues. V shed 1 base and J shed 5 bases, with 11 bases lying between them. From germline, CDR1 is KGHSH and CDR2 LQKENI. CDR3 nucleotide sequence: TGTGCCAGCTCACCACGAACGGGAGTGGAGACCCAGTACTTC. It translates to CASSPRTGVETQYF.

The chain is built from TRBV27 and TRBJ1-1, with D possibly being TRBD1 (6 bases). Germline V CDR1 and CDR2: MNHEY, SMNVEV (reference sequence). This CDR3 is built from 14 residues. Deletions cut 3 bases from V and 6 bases from J, with 14 bases between. CDR3 amino acids: CASSFYGTTAEAFF. The CDR3 bases are TGTGCCAGCAGTTTTTATGGGACAACCGCTGAAGCTTTCTTT.

This clone came up once. The chain carries TRBV19 and TRBJ2-2, with 10 bases that match TRBD1. V lost 4 bases and J lost 3; bases outside the gene matches: 2. This CDR3 comprises 15 residues. Germline V gene data show CDR1 as LNHDA and CDR2 as SQIVND (reference sequence). The CDR3 sequence: CASSTGQGYTGELFF. DNA for the CDR3: TGTGCCAGTAGTACGGGACAGGGGTACACCGGGGAGCTGTTTTTT.

The rearrangement joins TRBV11-3 to TRBJ2-7; TRBD2 agrees at 7 bases. The ends lost 2 bases at V and 7 bases at J; junction bases unmatched: 5. CDR3 length: 13 residues. Germline values: CDR1 SGHNT, CDR2 YENEEA. CDR3 sequence: CASSLTSVGEQYF. For the CDR3, the DNA is TGTGCCAGCAGCTTAACTAGCGTCGGGGAGCAGTACTTC.

The chain employs TRBV30 and TRBJ2-3, with TRBD2 identical over 7 bases. Germline CDR1 and CDR2: GTSNPN and SVGIG (reference sequence). This CDR3 is built from 18 residues. After removal of 0 bases from V and 6 bases from J, the junction contained 18 bases not matched to a gene. The CDR3 region has the DNA TGTGCCTGGAGTGTACTTTTTTTCGGGCGGGGGAGGACGGATACGCAGTATTTT. Protein: CAWSVLFFGRGRTDTQYF.

The chain employs TRBV10-3 and TRBJ2-2, with no clear D. Germline V gene data show CDR1 as ENHRY and CDR2 as SYGVKD. The ends were cut back, 7 bases at V and 3 bases at J, with 3 bases in the middle. CDR3 length: 11 amino acids. CDR3 residues: CAITDTGELFF. CDR3 bases: TGTGCCATCACGGACACCGGGGAGCTGTTTTTT.

The gene calls are TRBV6-6 and TRBJ2-2; TRBD2 matches 10 bases. V was clipped by 2 bases and J by 6 bases; unmatched bases: 3. This CDR3 has 15 amino acids. Germline loops: CDR1 MNHNY, CDR2 SVGAGI (reference sequence). Here the CDR3 reads CASSYGLAGAGELFF. CDR3 sequence (DNA): TGTGCCAGCAGTTACGGGCTAGCGGGAGCCGGGGAGCTGTTTTTT.

This clone appeared a few times. The chain couples TRBV27 to TRBJ1-1; D unclear. V was cut by 1 base and J by 2 bases, with 8 bases left in between. Per the germline V gene, CDR1 is MNHEY and CDR2 is SMNVEV (reference sequence). The CDR3 loop spans 14 amino acids. The CDR3: CASSLYRVNTEAFF. CDR3 DNA: TGTGCCAGCAGTTTATACCGGGTTAACACTGAAGCTTTCTTT.

V is TRBV18 and J is TRBJ2-7; TRBD2 is a possible D gene (5 bases). Trimming took 1 base from V and 6 from J, leaving 10 bases between them. Per germline, CDR1 KGHSH and CDR2 LQKENI. The CDR3 totals 13 residues. This chain's CDR3 is CASSPLRVGEQYF. The CDR3 bases are TGTGCCAGCTCACCACTGAGGGTGGGCGAGCAGTACTTC.

This rearrangement joins TRBV27 to TRBJ1-1; maybe TRBD1 (6 bases). The CDR3 runs to 12 residues. The germline V gene encodes CDR1 MNHEY and CDR2 SMNVEV (reference sequence). Trimming stripped 8 bases from V and 6 bases from J, with 13 bases between. CDR3: CASYGRGAEAFF. The DNA for the CDR3 is TGTGCCAGCTACGGCAGGGGCGCTGAAGCTTTCTTT.

The chain couples TRBV10-1 to TRBJ1-1; D is uncertain. With 4 bases removed from V and 2 bases from J, the gap between germline ends came to 11 bases. The CDR3 loop spans 14 amino acids. CDR1 is WNHNN and CDR2 is SYGVQD in the germline V gene (reference sequence). CDR3 loop: CASSGSQANTEAFF. The CDR3 coding sequence is TGCGCCAGCAGTGGGTCGCAAGCTAACACTGAAGCTTTCTTT.

This clone was seen more than once but under ten times. CDR3 nucleotides: TGCGCCAGCAGCTTACCCGGGACTAGCGGTGCCGGGGAGCTGTTTTTT. This translates into CASSLPGTSGAGELFF. The gene calls are TRBV5-1 and TRBJ2-2; TRBD2 matches at 11 bases. V shed 2 bases, J shed 6 bases, and the junction held 6 bases outside the gene matches. From germline, CDR1 is SGHRS and CDR2 YFSETQ. The CDR3 spans 16 residues. Filled out from reference TRBV5-1 and TRBJ2-2, the complete variable domain reads KAGVTQTPRYLIKTRGQQVTLSCSPISGHRSVSWYQQTPGQGLQFLFEYFSETQRNKGNFPGRFSGRQFSNSRSEMNVSTLELGDSALYLCASSLPGTSGAGELFFGEGSRLTVL.